This passage covers 23 T cell receptor beta chains from one sample sequenced in a study of cytomegalovirus exposure and HLA in healthy donors. The PCR contained 60 Vbeta and 13 Jbeta primers. Assay: immunoSEQ multiplex PCR; the TCRdb copy retains only in-frame clones and omits some. The repertoire holds more than 75,000 clones, 74% seen once, with roughly 9.1% in the top ten. The material sequenced was PBMCs. Receptor source: a man aged 35-49 years in good health and CMV-seropositive.

This clone was counted a few times. The chain links TRBV7-6 to TRBJ2-7; the match to TRBD1 covers 8 bases. Germline V gene sequence: CDR1 SGHVS, CDR2 FNYEAQ. The CDR3 runs 14 residues. V was pared by 5 bases and J by 2 bases, with 5 bases of the junction left unmatched. This chain's CDR3 is CASSPRTGTYEQYF. CDR3 coding DNA: TGTGCCAGCAGCCCCAGGACAGGGACCTACGAGCAGTACTTC.

The CDR3 loop reads CASKGGGRAGDEQFF. CDR3 DNA: TGTGCCAGTAAAGGGGGGGGGAGAGCGGGAGATGAGCAGTTCTTC. J is TRBJ2-1 and V is TRBV19; 8 nucleotides match TRBD2. V lost 7 bases, J lost 8 bases, and 13 bases stayed unmatched. The CDR3 runs to 15 residues. Germline assignment: CDR1 LNHDA and CDR2 SQIVND (reference sequence). The whole variable domain, remainder taken from reference TRBV19 and TRBJ2-1, is DGGITQSPKYLFRKEGQNVTLSCEQNLNHDAMYWYRQDPGQGLRLIYYSQIVNDFQKGDIAEGYSVSREKKESFPLTVTSAQKNPTAFYLCASKGGGRAGDEQFFGPGTRLTVL.

The V call is TRBV27, the J call TRBJ2-3, with D perhaps matching TRBD1 (7 bases). Germline V gene data show CDR1 as MNHEY and CDR2 as SMNVEV (reference sequence). Trimming removed 9 bases at V and 4 bases at J, with 20 bases between. The CDR3 loop spans 15 amino acids. The CDR3 spells CASSSEGARSDTQYF. The CDR3 coding sequence is TGTGCCAGTTCCTCGGAGGGGGCGAGGTCAGATACGCAGTATTTT.

The chain links TRBV29-1 to TRBJ2-1; TRBD2 aligns across 10 bases. The CDR3 contains 13 residues. CDR1 and CDR2 (germline): SQVTM, ANQGSEA. After removal of 4 bases from V and 4 bases from J, the junction contained 1 base not matched to a gene. Here the CDR3 reads CSVATSGYNEQFF. In nucleotides, the CDR3 is TGCAGCGTTGCGACTAGCGGGTACAATGAGCAGTTCTTC.

The chain uses TRBV5-6 and TRBJ2-1; D perhaps matches TRBD1 (6 bases). V was trimmed by 0 bases and J by 7 bases, leaving 14 bases between them. CDR1 SGHDT and CDR2 YYEEEE come from the germline V gene. The CDR3 consists of 15 residues. The CDR3 region has the DNA TGTGCCAGCAGCTTGGGAACTGGGACACTTAATGAGCAGTTCTTC. Protein: CASSLGTGTLNEQFF.

The chain is built from TRBV30 and TRBJ2-2, with TRBD1 as a possible D gene (5 bases). Germline V CDR1 and CDR2: GTSNPN, SVGIG (reference sequence). Trimming pared 5 bases from V and 2 bases from J, leaving 6 bases between. This CDR3 has 12 amino acids. The CDR3 DNA is TGTGCCTGGGGACATAACACCGGGGAGCTGTTTTTT. Its protein is CAWGHNTGELFF.

This clone was picked up one time. J is TRBJ2-2 and V is TRBV5-6; 11 bases align to TRBD1. This CDR3 has 16 residues. Germline CDR1 reads SGHDT; CDR2 reads YYEEEE. J gave up 7 bases and V 3 bases, and 8 bases lay outside the gene matches. CDR3 in DNA: TGTGCCAGCAGCTCATCGAGGACAGGGGGCCACGGGGAGCTGTTTTTT. It translates to CASSSSRTGGHGELFF.

The chain employs TRBV6-6 and TRBJ2-4; the D gene is possibly TRBD1 (5 bases). The CDR3 is 15 amino acids. Germline V gives CDR1 MNHNY, CDR2 SVGAGI (reference sequence). Trimming shortened V by 2 bases and J by 3 bases, and 11 bases separated the two germline ends. The CDR3 protein is CASSYGAYVKNIQYF. The CDR3 region has the DNA TGTGCCAGCAGTTACGGGGCGTACGTCAAAAACATTCAGTACTTC.

The chain recombines TRBV16 with TRBJ1-1; maybe TRBD1 (5 bases). Germline CDR1 and CDR2: KGHSY and FQNENV. V lost 0 bases and J 2 bases, leaving 7 bases between the germline ends. The CDR3 extends over 14 amino acids. The CDR3 DNA is TGTGCCAGCAGCCAATCGGGGGGAAACACTGAAGCTTTCTTT. Amino acids: CASSQSGGNTEAFF. Full variable domain (missing parts from reference TRBV16 and TRBJ1-1): GEEVAQTPKHLVRGEGQKAKLYCAPIKGHSYVFWYQQVLKNEFKFLISFQNENVFDETGMPKERFSAKCLPNSPCSLEIQATKLEDSAVYFCASSQSGGNTEAFFGQGTRLTVV.

This CDR3 reads CASVKWRSGGSGNTGELFF. The CDR3 DNA reads as TGTGCCAGTGTTAAGTGGAGGTCGGGAGGGAGCGGGAACACCGGGGAGCTGTTTTTT. The V call is TRBV21-1, the J call TRBJ2-2; the table names TRBD2, a call not compared with the DNA. TRBV21-1 has pseudogene status. The CDR3 spans 19 residues.

The V call is TRBV9, the J call TRBJ1-1; no clear D. Germline CDR1 and CDR2: SGDLS and YYNGEE. The CDR3 spans 13 residues. The V and J ends lost 0 bases and 3 bases respectively, with 6 bases between them. The CDR3 sequence: CASSVEPDTEAFF. CDR3 coding DNA: TGTGCCAGCAGCGTAGAGCCGGACACTGAAGCTTTCTTT.

The table lists this clone with a count of one. This chain connects TRBV6-5 to TRBJ1-1; D uncertain. The CDR3 consists of 13 residues. CDR1 MNHEY and CDR2 SVGAGI come from the germline V gene. Between the trimmed V and J ends, which lost 5 bases and 0 bases, there was a span of 7 bases. CDR3 sequence: CASSESVNTEAFF. CDR3 bases: TGTGCCAGCAGTGAATCGGTGAACACTGAAGCTTTCTTT.

This clone was detected a few times. The chain has TRBV29-1 and TRBJ2-5, with no clear D. With 7 bases removed from V and 1 base from J, the gap between germline ends came to 13 bases. This CDR3 has 13 amino acids. CDR1 SQVTM and CDR2 ANQGSEA come from the germline V gene. The CDR3 nucleotides read TGCAGCGCCGCGAGCGTAAGCCAAGAGACCCAGTACTTC. Its protein is CSAASVSQETQYF.

The chain employs TRBV7-7 and TRBJ2-5, with 7 bases fitting TRBD2. The CDR3 extends over 14 amino acids. The ends lost 5 bases at V and 2 bases at J; junction bases unmatched: 5. The V gene's germline CDR1 is SSHAT and CDR2 FNYEAQ (reference sequence). DNA for the CDR3: TGTGCCAGCAGCCAAGGGAGGGGACAAGAGACCCAGTACTTC. This sequence encodes CASSQGRGQETQYF.

This CDR3 reads CASSYYLAGNEQFF. The CDR3 DNA follows: TGTGCCAGCAGTTACTACCTAGCGGGAAATGAGCAGTTCTTC. The chain employs TRBV6-6 and TRBJ2-1; TRBD2 matches 9 bases. After removal of 1 base from V and 7 bases from J, the junction contained 2 bases not matched to a gene. The germline V gene encodes CDR1 MNHNY and CDR2 SVGAGI (reference sequence). This CDR3 spans 14 amino acids.

The rearrangement uses TRBV28 and TRBJ2-3; 7 bases align to TRBD1. The junction had 7 bases not matched to a gene; V was cut back by 3 bases and J by 4 bases. The CDR3 sequence is 15 residues long. From germline, CDR1 is MDHEN and CDR2 SYDVKM. CDR3 protein: CASSLRGQRSDTQYF. DNA of the CDR3: TGTGCCAGCAGTTTGAGGGGACAGCGTTCAGATACGCAGTATTTT.

The gene calls are TRBV29-1 and TRBJ2-7, with TRBD1 identical over 8 bases. CDR1 is SQVTM and CDR2 is ANQGSEA in the germline V gene. The V segment lost 0 bases and the J segment 6 bases; nucleotides outside the gene matches: 13. The CDR3 spans 16 residues. CDR3 sequence: CSVEDLVRGHRGEQYF. The CDR3 DNA reads as TGCAGCGTTGAAGATCTAGTCAGGGGGCATCGAGGCGAGCAGTACTTC.

The chain links TRBV25-1 to TRBJ1-5; D is uncertain. V was pared by 1 base and J by 0 bases, with 7 bases between. The CDR3 runs 15 residues. Germline CDR1 is MGHDK and CDR2 is SYGVNS. As DNA, the CDR3 is TGTGCCAGCAGTGAATCCAGGATTAGCAATCAGCCCCAGCATTTT. Protein: CASSESRISNQPQHF.

The chain has TRBV7-8 and TRBJ1-5; TRBD1 might be the D (6 bases). Germline CDR1 SGHVS, CDR2 FQNEAQ. V was cut by 2 bases and J by 9 bases, with 8 bases left in between. The length of the CDR3 is 12 residues. This CDR3 reads CASSLPQGPQHF. Written as DNA, the CDR3 is TGTGCCAGCAGCTTACCACAGGGGCCCCAGCATTTT.

The CDR3 loop is CASSSRQGGSNQPQHF. CDR3 DNA: TGTGCCAGCAGTTCCCGACAGGGAGGTAGCAATCAGCCCCAGCATTTT. The chain recombines TRBV6-5 with TRBJ1-5; TRBD1 agrees at 7 bases. The CDR3 length is 16 residues. CDR1 and CDR2 (germline): MNHEY, SVGAGI. V lost 4 bases and J lost 0; bases outside the gene matches: 6.

J is TRBJ2-1 and V is TRBV11-1; 7 nucleotides agree with TRBD2. From germline, CDR1 is SGHAT and CDR2 FQDESV (reference sequence). The CDR3 length is 12 residues. J lost 9 bases, V lost 5 bases, and 4 bases had no gene match. The CDR3 here is CASSPTGGEQFF. CDR3 in DNA: TGTGCCAGCAGCCCCACGGGGGGTGAGCAGTTCTTC.

This clone turned up a few times. The V call is TRBV13, the J call TRBJ1-2; D uncertain. The CDR3 is made up of 13 amino acids. Trimming took off 1 base at V and 7 bases at J, with 10 bases between the two ends. Germline V CDR1 and CDR2: PRHDT, FYEKMQ (reference sequence). The CDR3 coding sequence is TGTGCCAGCAGCTTAGTTCTATCGGGTGGCTACACCTTC. Translated, it gives CASSLVLSGGYTF.

In its sample, this clone was seen once. This rearrangement joins TRBV5-1 to TRBJ2-3; D is perhaps TRBD2 (6 bases). Looked up from germline, CDR1 is SGHRS and CDR2 is YFSETQ. There are 15 residues in the CDR3. With 0 bases removed from V and 3 bases from J, the gap between germline ends came to 11 bases. CDR3 coding DNA: TGCGCCAGCAGCTTGGGGCTAGCGACGACAGATACGCAGTATTTT. This sequence encodes CASSLGLATTDTQYF.